What follows describes a single TCR beta chain. The entry originates in a study of PD-1 blockade in classical Hodgkin lymphoma. Each patient's relapse followed autologous stem cell transplantation, and brentuximab vedotin exposure varied. Repertoires were generated with immunoSEQ multiplex PCR, while TCRdb's copy carries only in-frame clones and drops some. The sample has 84,000 or so clones; around 90% are singletons. Trimming took off 5 bases at V and 5 bases at J, with 15 bases between the two ends. Germline V gene lookup returns CDR1 MNHEY and CDR2 SMNVEV (reference sequence). The CDR3 runs to 15 residues.

The source was peripheral blood mononuclear cells (PBMCs), collected before the second cycle of nivolumab. The sequence was obtained from a human donor with classical Hodgkin lymphoma. The chain employs TRBV27 and TRBJ2-2, with a possible D match to TRBD1 (6 bases). CDR3: CASSTAGVWTGELFF. The CDR3 nucleotides read TGTGCCAGCAGTACAGCAGGGGTTTGGACCGGGGAGCTGTTTTTT.